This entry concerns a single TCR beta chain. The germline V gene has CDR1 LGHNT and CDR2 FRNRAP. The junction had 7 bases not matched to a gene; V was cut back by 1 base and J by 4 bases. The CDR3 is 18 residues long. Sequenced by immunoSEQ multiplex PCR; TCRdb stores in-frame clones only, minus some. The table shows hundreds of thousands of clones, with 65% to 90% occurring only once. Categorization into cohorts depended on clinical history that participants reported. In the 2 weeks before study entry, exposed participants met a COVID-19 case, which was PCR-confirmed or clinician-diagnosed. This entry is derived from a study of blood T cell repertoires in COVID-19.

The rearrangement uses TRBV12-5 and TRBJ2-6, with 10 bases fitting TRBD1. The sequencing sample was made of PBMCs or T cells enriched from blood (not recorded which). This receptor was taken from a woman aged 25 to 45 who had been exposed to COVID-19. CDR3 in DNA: TGTGCTAGTGGTTTGGACTTGGGACAGGGGTACGGGGCCAACGTCCTGACTTTC. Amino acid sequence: CASGLDLGQGYGANVLTF. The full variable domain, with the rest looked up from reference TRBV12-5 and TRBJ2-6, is DARVTQTPRHKVTEMGQEVTMRCQPILGHNTVFWYRQTMMQGLELLAYFRNRAPLDDSGMPKDRFSAEMPDATLATLKIQPSEPRDSAVYFCASGLDLGQGYGANVLTFGAGSRLTVL.